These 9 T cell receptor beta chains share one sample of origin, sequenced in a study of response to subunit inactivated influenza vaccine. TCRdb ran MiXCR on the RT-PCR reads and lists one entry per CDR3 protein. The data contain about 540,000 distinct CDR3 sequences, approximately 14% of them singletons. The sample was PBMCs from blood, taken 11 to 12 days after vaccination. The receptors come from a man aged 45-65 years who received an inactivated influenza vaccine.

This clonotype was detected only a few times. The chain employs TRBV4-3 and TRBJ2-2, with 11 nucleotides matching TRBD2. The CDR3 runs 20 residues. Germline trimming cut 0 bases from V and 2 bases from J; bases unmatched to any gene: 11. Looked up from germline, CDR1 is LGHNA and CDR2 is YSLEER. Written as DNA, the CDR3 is TGCGCCAGCAGCCAAGATCGTATCGGTCGACTAGCGGGAAACACCGGGGAGCTGTTTTTT. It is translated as CASSQDRIGRLAGNTGELFF.

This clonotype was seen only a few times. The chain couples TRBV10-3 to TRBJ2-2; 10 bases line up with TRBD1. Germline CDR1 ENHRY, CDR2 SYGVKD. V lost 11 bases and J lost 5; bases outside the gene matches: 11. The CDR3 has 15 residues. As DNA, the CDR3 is TGTGCCGTCCGCCCCAGGGACAGGGGAACCGGGGAGCTGTTTTTT. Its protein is CAVRPRDRGTGELFF.

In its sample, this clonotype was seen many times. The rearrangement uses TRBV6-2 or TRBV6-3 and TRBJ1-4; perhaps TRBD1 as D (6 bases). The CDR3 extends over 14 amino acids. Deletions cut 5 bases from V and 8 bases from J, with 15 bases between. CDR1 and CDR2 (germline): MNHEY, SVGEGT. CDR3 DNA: TGTGCCAGCAGTAACAGGGAGACGGTCGAAAAACTGTTTTTT. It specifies CASSNRETVEKLFF.

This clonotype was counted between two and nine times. In nucleotides, the CDR3 is TGCGCCAGCAGCTTGGGCGAGGTTCGCACTGAAGCTTTCTTT. This sequence encodes CASSLGEVRTEAFF. The chain is built from TRBV5-1 and TRBJ1-1, with D unclear. V lost 0 bases and J 4 bases, leaving 10 bases between the germline ends. The CDR3 length is 14 residues. In germline, CDR1 is SGHRS, CDR2 YFSETQ.

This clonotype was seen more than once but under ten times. For the CDR3, the DNA is TGCAGTGCTACCCCGGGACAGGCTCTTAGCTATGGCTACACCTTC. Translation gives CSATPGQALSYGYTF. The chain employs TRBV20-1 and TRBJ1-2; TRBD1 matches 8 bases. The J segment lost 4 bases and the V segment lost 4 bases, leaving 11 bases of the junction unmatched. CDR3 size: 15 residues. Germline V gene data show CDR1 as DFQATT and CDR2 as SNEGSKA (reference sequence).

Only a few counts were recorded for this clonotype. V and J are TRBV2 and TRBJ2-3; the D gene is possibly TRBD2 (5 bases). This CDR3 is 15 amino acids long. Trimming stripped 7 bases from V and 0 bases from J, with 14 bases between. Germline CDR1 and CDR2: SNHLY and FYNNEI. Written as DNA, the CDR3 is TGTGCCAGCACGCCTTGGGAGACTAGCACAGATACGCAGTATTTT. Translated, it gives CASTPWETSTDTQYF. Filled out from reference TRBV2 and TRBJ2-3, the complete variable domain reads EPEVTQTPSHQVTQMGQEVILRCVPISNHLYFYWYRQILGQKVEFLVSFYNNEISEKSEIFDDQFSVERPDGSNFTLKIRSTKLEDSAMYFCASTPWETSTDTQYFGPGTRLTVL.

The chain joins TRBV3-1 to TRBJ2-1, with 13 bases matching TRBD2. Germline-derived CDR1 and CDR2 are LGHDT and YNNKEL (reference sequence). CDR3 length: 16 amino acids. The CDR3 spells CASGGLAGDIYNEQFF. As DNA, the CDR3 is TGTGCTAGTGGAGGACTAGCGGGAGACATATACAATGAGCAGTTCTTC.

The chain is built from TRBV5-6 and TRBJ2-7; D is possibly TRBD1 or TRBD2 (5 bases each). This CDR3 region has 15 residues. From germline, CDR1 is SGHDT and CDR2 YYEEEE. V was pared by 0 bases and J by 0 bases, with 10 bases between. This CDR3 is CASSLVRGLSYEQYF. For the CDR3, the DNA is TGTGCCAGCAGCTTGGTTCGGGGCCTCTCCTACGAGCAGTACTTC.

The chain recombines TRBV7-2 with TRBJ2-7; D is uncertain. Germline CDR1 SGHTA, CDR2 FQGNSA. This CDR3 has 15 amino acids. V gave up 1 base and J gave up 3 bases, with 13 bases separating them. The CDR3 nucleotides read TGTGCCAGCAGCTTAGGCGGTGGCAGCAACTACGAGCAGTACTTC. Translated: CASSLGGGSNYEQYF.